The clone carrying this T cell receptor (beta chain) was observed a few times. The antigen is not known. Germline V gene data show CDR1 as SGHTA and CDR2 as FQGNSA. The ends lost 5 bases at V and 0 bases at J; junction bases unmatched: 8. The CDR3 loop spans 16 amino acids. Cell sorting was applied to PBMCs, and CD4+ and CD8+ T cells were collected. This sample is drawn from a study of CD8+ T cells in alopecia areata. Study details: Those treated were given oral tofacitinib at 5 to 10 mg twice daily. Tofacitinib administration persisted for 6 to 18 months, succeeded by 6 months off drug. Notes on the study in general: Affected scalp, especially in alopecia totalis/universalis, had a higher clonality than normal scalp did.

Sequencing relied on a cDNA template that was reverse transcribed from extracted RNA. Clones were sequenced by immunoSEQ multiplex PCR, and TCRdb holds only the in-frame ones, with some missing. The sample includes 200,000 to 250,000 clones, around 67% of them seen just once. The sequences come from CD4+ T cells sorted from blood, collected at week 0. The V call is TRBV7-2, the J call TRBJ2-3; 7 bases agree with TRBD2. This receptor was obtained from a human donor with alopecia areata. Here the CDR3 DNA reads TGTGCCAGCAGCGTCCTCGGCGGGGGTAGCACAGATACGCAGTATTTT. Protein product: CASSVLGGGSTDTQYF.